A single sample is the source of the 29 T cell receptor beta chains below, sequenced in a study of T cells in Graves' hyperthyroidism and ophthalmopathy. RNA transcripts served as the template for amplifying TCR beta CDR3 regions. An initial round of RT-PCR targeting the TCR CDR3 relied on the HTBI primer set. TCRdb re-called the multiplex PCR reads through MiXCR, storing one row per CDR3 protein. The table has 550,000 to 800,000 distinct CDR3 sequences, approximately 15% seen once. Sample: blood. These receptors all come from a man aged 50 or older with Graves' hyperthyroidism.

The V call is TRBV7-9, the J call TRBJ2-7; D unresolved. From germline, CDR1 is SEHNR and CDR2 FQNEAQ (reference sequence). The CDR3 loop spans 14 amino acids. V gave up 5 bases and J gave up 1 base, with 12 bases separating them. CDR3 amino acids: CASSPVPDSYEQYF. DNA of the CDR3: TGTGCCAGCAGCCCCGTCCCCGATTCCTACGAGCAGTACTTC.

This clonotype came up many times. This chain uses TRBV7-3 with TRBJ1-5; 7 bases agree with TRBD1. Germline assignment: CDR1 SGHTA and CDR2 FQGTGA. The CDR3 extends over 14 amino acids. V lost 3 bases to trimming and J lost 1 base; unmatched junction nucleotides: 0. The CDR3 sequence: CASSLTGSNQPQHF. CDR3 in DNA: TGTGCCAGCAGCTTGACAGGGAGCAATCAGCCCCAGCATTTT. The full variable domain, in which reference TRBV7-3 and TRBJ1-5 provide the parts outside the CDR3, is GAGVSQTPSNKVTEKGKYVELRCDPISGHTALYWYRQSLGQGPEFLIYFQGTGAADDSGLPNDRFFAVRPEGSVSTLKIQRTERGDSAVYLCASSLTGSNQPQHFGDGTRLSIL.

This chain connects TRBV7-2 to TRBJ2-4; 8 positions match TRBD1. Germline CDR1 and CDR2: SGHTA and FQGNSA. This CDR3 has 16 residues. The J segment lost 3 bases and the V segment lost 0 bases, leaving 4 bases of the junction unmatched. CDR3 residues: CASSLARTGNKNIQYF. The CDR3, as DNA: TGTGCCAGCAGCTTAGCGAGGACAGGGAACAAAAACATTCAGTACTTC.

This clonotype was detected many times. The CDR3 DNA is TGTGCCAGCAGTTACGCCGGGAACGAGCAGTACTTC. Translated, it gives CASSYAGNEQYF. This chain connects TRBV6-1 to TRBJ2-7, with D perhaps matching TRBD2 (5 bases). Germline loops: CDR1 MNHNS, CDR2 SASEGT. V was shortened by 5 bases and J by 5 bases, with 10 bases between the two germline ends. This CDR3 contains 12 residues.

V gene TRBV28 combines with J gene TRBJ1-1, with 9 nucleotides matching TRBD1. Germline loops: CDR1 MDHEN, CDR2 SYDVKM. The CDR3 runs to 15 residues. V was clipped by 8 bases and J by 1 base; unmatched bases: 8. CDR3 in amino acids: CASRTGGAGNTEAFF. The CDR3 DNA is TGTGCCAGCCGAACAGGGGGCGCCGGGAACACTGAAGCTTTCTTT.

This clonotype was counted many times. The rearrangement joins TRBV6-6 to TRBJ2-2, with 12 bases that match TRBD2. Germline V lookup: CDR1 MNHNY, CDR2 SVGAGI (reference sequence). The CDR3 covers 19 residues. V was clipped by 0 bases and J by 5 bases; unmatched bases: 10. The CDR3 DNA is TGTGCCAGCAGTTACTCGATGAGGCTAGCGGGAGGGGATACCGGGGAGCTGTTTTTT. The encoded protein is CASSYSMRLAGGDTGELFF.

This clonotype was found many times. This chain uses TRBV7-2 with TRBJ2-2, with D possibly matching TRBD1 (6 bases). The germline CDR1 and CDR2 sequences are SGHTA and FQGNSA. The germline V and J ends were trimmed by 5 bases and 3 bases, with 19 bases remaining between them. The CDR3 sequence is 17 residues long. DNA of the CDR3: TGTGCCAGCAGCGCCGGGACACTCAGGGTTGACACCGGGGAGCTGTTTTTT. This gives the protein CASSAGTLRVDTGELFF.

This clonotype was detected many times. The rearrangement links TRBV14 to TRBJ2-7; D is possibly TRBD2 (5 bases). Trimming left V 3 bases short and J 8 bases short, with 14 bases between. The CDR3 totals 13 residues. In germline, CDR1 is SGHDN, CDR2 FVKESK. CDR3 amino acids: CASSQRMGRQQYF. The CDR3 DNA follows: TGTGCCAGCAGCCAGCGGATGGGGAGACAGCAGTACTTC.

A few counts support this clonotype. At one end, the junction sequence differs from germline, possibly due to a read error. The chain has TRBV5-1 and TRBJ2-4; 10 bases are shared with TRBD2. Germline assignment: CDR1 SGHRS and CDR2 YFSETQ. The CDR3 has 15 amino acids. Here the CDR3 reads CASGRGGVMENIQYF. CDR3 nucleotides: TGTGCCAGCGGGAGGGGTGGAGTCATGGAAAACATTCAGTACTTC.

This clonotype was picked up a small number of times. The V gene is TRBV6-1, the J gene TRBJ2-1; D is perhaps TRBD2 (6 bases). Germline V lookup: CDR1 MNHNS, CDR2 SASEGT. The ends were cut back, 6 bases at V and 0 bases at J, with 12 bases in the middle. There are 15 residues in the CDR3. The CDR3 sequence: CASSILAPSYNEQFF. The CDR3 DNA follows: TGTGCCAGCAGCATACTAGCCCCCTCCTACAATGAGCAGTTCTTC.

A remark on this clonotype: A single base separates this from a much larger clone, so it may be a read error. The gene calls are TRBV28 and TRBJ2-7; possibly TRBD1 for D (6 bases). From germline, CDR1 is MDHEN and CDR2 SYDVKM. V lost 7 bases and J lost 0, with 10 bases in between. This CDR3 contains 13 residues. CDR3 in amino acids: CASNRVNSYEQYF. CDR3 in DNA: TGTGCCAGCAACAGGGTCAACTCCTACGAGCAGTACTTC.

As DNA, the CDR3 is TGTGCCAGCAGTTTAGGAGATATACGAGGGGAGCAGTACTTC. Residues: CASSLGDIRGEQYF. The V call is TRBV28, the J call TRBJ2-7, with D possibly being TRBD2 (5 bases). Trimming shortened V by 2 bases and J by 7 bases, and 15 bases separated the two germline ends. This CDR3 comprises 14 residues. Per the germline V gene, CDR1 is MDHEN and CDR2 is SYDVKM.

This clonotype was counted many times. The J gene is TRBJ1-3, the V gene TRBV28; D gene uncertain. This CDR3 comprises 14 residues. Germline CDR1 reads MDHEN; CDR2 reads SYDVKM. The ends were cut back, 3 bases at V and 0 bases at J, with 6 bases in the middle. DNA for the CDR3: TGTGCCAGCAGTTTCGGTTCCTCTGGAAACACCATATATTTT. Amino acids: CASSFGSSGNTIYF.

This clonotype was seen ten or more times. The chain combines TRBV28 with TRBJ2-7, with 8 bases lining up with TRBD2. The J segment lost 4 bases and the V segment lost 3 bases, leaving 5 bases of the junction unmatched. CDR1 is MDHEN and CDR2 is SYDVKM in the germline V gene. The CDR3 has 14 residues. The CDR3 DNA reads TGTGCCAGCAGTTTCGGGGCGGGAGGATACGAGCAGTACTTC. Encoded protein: CASSFGAGGYEQYF.

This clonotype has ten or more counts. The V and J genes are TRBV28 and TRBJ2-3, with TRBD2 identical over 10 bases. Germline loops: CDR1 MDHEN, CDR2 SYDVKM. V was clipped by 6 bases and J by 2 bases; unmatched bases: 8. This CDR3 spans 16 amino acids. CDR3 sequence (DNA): TGTGCCAGCAGCCGGAGCGGGAGGGCCAACACAGATACGCAGTATTTT. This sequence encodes CASSRSGRANTDTQYF.

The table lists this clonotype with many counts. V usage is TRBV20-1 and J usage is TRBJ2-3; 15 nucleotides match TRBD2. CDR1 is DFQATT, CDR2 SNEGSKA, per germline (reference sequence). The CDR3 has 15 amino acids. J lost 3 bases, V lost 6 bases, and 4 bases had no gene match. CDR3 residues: CSAWTSGRATDTQYF. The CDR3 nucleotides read TGCAGTGCGTGGACTAGCGGGAGGGCTACAGATACGCAGTATTTT.

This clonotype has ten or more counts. CDR3 protein: CASSSTPQGATYEQYF. CDR3 nucleotide sequence: TGTGCCAGCAGCTCCACTCCACAGGGGGCAACATACGAGCAGTACTTC. V and J are TRBV11-2 and TRBJ2-7; 9 bases are shared with TRBD1. This CDR3 spans 16 amino acids. Germline CDR1 reads SGHAT; CDR2 reads FQNNGV. Trimming took 4 bases from V and 4 from J; bases not matched to a gene: 11.

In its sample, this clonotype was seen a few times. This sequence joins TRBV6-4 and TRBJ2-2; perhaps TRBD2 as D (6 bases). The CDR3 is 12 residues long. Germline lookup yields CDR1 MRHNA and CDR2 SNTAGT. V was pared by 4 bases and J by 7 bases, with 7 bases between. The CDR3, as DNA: TGTGCCAGCAGTGCGGGAGTCGGGGAGCTGTTTTTT. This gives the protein CASSAGVGELFF.

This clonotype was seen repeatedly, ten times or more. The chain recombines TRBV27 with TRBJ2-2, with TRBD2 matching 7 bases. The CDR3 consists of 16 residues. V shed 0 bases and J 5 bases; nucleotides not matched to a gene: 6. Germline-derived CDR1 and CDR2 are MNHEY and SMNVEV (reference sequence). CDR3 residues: CASSLSAGVVTGELFF. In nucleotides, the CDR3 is TGTGCCAGCAGTTTATCCGCGGGAGTGGTTACCGGGGAGCTGTTTTTT.

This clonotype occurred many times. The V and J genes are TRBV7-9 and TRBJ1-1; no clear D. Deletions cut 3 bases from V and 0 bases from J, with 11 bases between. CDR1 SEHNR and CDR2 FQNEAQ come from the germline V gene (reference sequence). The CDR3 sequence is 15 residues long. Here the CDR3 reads CASSLFGALNTEAFF. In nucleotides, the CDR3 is TGTGCCAGCAGCTTGTTTGGAGCCCTGAACACTGAAGCTTTCTTT. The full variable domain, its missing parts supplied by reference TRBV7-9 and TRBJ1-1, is DTGVSQNPRHKITKRGQNVTFRCDPISEHNRLYWYRQTLGQGPEFLTYFQNEAQLEKSRLLSDRFSAERPKGSFSTLEIQRTEQGDSAMYLCASSLFGALNTEAFFGQGTRLTVV.

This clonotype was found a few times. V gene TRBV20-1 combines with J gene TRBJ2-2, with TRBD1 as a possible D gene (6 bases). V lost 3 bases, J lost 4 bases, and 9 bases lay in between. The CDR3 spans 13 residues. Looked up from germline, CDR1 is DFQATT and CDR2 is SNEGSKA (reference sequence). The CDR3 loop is CSARHRVTGELFF. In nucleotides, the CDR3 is TGCAGTGCTAGGCACAGGGTCACCGGGGAGCTGTTTTTT.

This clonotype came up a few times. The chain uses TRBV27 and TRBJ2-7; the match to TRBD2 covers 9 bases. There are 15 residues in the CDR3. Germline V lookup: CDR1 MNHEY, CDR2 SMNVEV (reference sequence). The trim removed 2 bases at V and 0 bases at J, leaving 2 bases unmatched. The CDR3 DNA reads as TGTGCCAGCAGTTTAAATAGCGGGAGCTCCTACGAGCAGTACTTC. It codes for CASSLNSGSSYEQYF.

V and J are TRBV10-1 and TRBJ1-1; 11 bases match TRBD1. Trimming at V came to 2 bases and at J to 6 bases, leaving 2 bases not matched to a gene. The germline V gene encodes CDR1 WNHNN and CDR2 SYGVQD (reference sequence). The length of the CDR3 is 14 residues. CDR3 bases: TGCGCCAGCAGTGAGCCGGGACAGGGGGCTGAAGCTTTCTTT. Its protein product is CASSEPGQGAEAFF.

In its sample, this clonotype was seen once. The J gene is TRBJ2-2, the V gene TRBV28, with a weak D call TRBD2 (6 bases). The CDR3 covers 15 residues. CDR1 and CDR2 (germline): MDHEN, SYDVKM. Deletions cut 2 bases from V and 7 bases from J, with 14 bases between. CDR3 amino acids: CASSLGSQGLGELFF. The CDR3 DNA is TGTGCCAGCAGTTTAGGGTCGCAGGGACTCGGGGAGCTGTTTTTT.

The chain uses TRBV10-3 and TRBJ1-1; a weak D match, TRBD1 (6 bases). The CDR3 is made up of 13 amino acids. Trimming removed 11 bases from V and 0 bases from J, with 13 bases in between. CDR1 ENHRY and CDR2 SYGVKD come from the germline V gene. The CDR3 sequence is CAFIGQMNTEAFF. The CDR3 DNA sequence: TGTGCCTTCATTGGACAGATGAACACTGAAGCTTTCTTT.

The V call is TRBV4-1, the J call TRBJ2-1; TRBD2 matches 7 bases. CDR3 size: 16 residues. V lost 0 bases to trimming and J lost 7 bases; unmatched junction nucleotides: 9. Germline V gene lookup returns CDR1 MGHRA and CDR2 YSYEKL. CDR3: CASSQDWRELINEQFF. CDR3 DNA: TGCGCCAGCAGCCAAGACTGGCGGGAGCTTATAAATGAGCAGTTCTTC.

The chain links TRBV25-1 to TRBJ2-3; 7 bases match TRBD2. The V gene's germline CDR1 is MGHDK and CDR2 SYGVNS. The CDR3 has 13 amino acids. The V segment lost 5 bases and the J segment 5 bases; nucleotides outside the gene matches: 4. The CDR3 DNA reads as TGTGCCAGCAGTCGACGGGAGGTAGATACGCAGTATTTT. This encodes CASSRREVDTQYF.

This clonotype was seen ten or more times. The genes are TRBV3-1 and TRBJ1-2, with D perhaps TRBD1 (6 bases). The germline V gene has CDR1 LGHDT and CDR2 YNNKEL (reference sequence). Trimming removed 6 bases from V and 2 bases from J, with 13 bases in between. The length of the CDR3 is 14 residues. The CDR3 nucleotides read TGTGCCAGCAGTCTGTTCGGACAGAACTATGGCTACACCTTC. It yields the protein CASSLFGQNYGYTF.

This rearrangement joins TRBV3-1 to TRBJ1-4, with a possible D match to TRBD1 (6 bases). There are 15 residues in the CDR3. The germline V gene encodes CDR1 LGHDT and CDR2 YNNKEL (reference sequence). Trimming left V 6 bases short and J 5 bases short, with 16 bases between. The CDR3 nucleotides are TGTGCCAGCAGGAAAGGGGGGGCCCAAAATGAAAAACTGTTTTTT. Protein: CASRKGGAQNEKLFF.